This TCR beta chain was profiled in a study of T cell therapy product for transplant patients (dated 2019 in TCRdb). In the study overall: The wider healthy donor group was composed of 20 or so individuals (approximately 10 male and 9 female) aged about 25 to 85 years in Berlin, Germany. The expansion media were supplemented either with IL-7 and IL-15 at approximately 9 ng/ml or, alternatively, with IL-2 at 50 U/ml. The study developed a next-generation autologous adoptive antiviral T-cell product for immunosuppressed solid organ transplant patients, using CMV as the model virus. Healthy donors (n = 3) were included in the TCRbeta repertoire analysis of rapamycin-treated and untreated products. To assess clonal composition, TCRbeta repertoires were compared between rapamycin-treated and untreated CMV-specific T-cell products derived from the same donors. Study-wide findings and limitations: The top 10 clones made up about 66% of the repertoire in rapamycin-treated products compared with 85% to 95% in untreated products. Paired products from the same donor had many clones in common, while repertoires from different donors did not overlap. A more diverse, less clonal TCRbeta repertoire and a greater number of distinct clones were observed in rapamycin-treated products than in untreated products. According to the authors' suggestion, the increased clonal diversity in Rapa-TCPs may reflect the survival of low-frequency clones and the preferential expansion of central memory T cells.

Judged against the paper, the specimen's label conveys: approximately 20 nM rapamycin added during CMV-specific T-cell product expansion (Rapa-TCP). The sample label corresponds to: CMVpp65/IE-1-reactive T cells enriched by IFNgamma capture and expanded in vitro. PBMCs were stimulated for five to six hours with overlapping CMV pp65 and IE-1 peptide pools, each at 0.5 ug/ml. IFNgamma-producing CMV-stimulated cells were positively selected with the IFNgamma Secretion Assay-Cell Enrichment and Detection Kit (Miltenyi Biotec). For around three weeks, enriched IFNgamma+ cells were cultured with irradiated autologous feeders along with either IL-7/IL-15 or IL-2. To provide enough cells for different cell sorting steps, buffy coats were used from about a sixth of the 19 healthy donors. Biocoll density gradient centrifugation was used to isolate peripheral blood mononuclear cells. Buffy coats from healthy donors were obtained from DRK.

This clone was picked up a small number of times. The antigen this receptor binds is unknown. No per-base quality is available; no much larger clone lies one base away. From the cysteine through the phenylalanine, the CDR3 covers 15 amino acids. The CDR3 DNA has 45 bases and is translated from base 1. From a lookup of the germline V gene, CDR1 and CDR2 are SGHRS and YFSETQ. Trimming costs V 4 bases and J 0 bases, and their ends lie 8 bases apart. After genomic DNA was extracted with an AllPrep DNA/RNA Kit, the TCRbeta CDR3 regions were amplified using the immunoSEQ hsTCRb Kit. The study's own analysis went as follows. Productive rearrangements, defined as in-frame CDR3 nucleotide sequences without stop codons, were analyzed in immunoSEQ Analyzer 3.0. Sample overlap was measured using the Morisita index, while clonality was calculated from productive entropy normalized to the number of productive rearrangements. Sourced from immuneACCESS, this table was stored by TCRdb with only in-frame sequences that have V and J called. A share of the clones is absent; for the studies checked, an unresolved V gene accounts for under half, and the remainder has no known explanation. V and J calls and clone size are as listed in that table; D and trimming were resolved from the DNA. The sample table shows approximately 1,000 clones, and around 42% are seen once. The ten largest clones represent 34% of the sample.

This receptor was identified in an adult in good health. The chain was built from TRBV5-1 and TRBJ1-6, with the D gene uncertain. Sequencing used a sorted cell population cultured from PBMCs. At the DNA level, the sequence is TGCGCCAGCAGCGACGACACCTCCTATAATTCACCCCTCCACTTT. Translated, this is CASSDDTSYNSPLHF.